The rows below give T cell receptor beta chains drawn from one sample of a study of graft-versus-host responses after intestinal transplantation. Assay used: immunoSEQ multiplex PCR; TCRdb lists only in-frame clones, some missing. The table includes 45,000 to 55,000 clones, around 93% detected once. This specimen was PBMCs, taken around 27 months after a first intestinal transplant, on the day of a second. These receptor sequences come from a human patient who received an intestinal transplant, so some T cells may come from the graft donor. CDR3s include the opening cysteine and the closing phenylalanine or tryptophan. D genes are given only for firm matches. Size is omitted from some rows. Given values are once, few, many or a class for expanded clones.

>TRBV30|TRBJ1-4|-|-
CAWSPAGSLFF
TGTGCCTGGAGCCCAGCTGGTAGCCTGTTTTTT
>TRBV6-5|TRBJ1-2|-|-
CASSPTGTNYGYTF
TGTGCCAGCAGCCCCACGGGGACGAACTATGGCTACACCTTC
>TRBV5-1|TRBJ2-7|-|TRBD2
CASSFLSGKTYEQYF
TGCGCCAGCAGCTTCCTTAGCGGGAAAACCTACGAGCAGTACTTC
>TRBV10-3|TRBJ1-5|-|-
CAISESGTHQPQHF
TGTGCCATCAGTGAGTCGGGGACGCATCAGCCCCAGCATTTT
>TRBV7-2|TRBJ2-5|-|TRBD1
CASSLRTGAIGETQYF
TGTGCCAGCAGCCTCCGTACAGGGGCGATTGGAGAGACCCAGTACTTC
>TRBV6-5|TRBJ2-5|-|TRBD2
CASNQGLAGSETQYF
TGTGCCAGCAACCAGGGACTAGCGGGATCTGAGACCCAGTACTTC
>TRBV29-1|TRBJ1-1|-|-
CSVDRVNTEAFF
TGCAGCGTTGACAGAGTGAACACTGAAGCTTTCTTT
>TRBV10-3|TRBJ2-5|-|TRBD1
CAISSGTAHETQYF
TGTGCCATCAGTTCCGGGACAGCCCATGAGACCCAGTACTTC
>TRBV27|TRBJ2-7|-|-
CASSWGLAYEQYF
TGTGCCAGCAGCTGGGGTCTCGCCTACGAGCAGTACTTC
>TRBV5-6|TRBJ1-1|-|-
CASSSATRAEAFF
TGTGCCAGCAGCTCGGCGACTCGCGCTGAAGCTTTCTTT
>TRBV7-9|TRBJ2-3|-|TRBD2
CASSSLAGEEDTQYF
TGTGCCAGCAGCTCGTTAGCGGGAGAGGAAGATACGCAGTATTTT
>TRBV29-1|TRBJ1-1|-|-
CSVFRRGTEAFF
TGCAGCGTGTTTAGACGGGGCACTGAAGCTTTCTTT
>TRBV9|TRBJ2-3|-|TRBD2
CASSVTLLAGGGDTQYF
TGTGCCAGCAGCGTGACGCTACTAGCGGGAGGAGGAGATACGCAGTATTTT
>TRBV6-1|TRBJ2-2|few|TRBD1
CASSEILRGRSGELFF
TGTGCCAGCAGTGAAATTTTGAGGGGGCGTTCCGGGGAGCTGTTTTTT
>TRBV19|TRBJ2-7|-|-
CASSIQGSSYEQYF
TGTGCCAGTAGTATCCAGGGGAGCTCCTACGAGCAGTACTTC
>TRBV4-2|TRBJ2-4|-|TRBD2
CASSLRLAGLAKNIQYF
TGTGCCAGCAGCCTCCGACTAGCGGGATTAGCCAAAAACATTCAGTACTTC
>TRBV30|TRBJ2-5|-|-
CAWTHMETQYF
TGTGCCTGGACTCACATGGAGACCCAGTACTTC
>TRBV6-5|TRBJ2-7|-|TRBD2
CASSPGLAGKDEQYF
TGTGCCAGCAGCCCCGGACTAGCGGGCAAAGACGAGCAGTACTTC
>TRBV6-1|TRBJ1-6|-|-
CASSRGQPNSPLHF
TGTGCCAGCAGTAGAGGACAGCCGAATTCACCCCTCCACTTT
>TRBV5-6|TRBJ2-1|-|-
CASSLSRREQFF
TGTGCCAGCAGCTTAAGCAGACGGGAGCAGTTCTTC
>TRBV6-6|TRBJ2-7|-|TRBD2
CASTDLPWGGEQYF
TGTGCCAGCACTGACCTACCTTGGGGGGGCGAGCAGTACTTC
>TRBV28|TRBJ2-7|-|TRBD1
CASSTGTGFSRQYF
TGTGCCAGCAGTACCGGGACAGGGTTTTCCCGGCAGTACTTC
>TRBV28|TRBJ2-7|-|-
CASSLSDEQYF
TGTGCCAGCAGCTTGTCTGACGAGCAGTACTTC
>TRBV6-4|TRBJ2-3|-|-
CASSDSPDSTDTQYF
TGTGCCAGCAGTGACTCGCCCGATAGCACAGATACGCAGTATTTT
>TRBV29-1|TRBJ2-1|-|-
CSVARDGNEQFF
TGCAGCGTTGCAAGGGACGGAAATGAGCAGTTCTTC
>TRBV6-5|TRBJ2-3|-|-
CASSRFGDTQYF
TGTGCCAGCAGCCGCTTCGGGGATACGCAGTATTTT
>TRBV11-1|TRBJ2-1|-|TRBD2
CASSLTSGRYNEQFF
TGTGCCAGCAGCCTGACTAGCGGGAGGTACAATGAGCAGTTCTTC
>TRBV5-4|TRBJ2-1|-|-
CASSFRQRSSYNEQFF
TGTGCCAGCAGCTTCCGGCAGCGGAGCTCCTACAATGAGCAGTTCTTC
>TRBV7-6|TRBJ2-7|-|-
CASSPGVEQYF
TGTGCCAGCAGCCCCGGGGTCGAGCAGTACTTC
>TRBV20-1|TRBJ2-7|-|-
CSARGEQYF
TGCAGTGCTAGAGGCGAGCAGTACTTC
>TRBV19|TRBJ1-2|-|-
CASSQSTAANYGYTF
TGTGCCAGTAGTCAGTCGACTGCAGCTAACTATGGCTACACCTTC
>TRBV29-1|TRBJ2-1|-|TRBD1
CSVSDTGGTYNEQFF
TGCAGCGTTTCAGACACAGGGGGCACCTACAATGAGCAGTTCTTC